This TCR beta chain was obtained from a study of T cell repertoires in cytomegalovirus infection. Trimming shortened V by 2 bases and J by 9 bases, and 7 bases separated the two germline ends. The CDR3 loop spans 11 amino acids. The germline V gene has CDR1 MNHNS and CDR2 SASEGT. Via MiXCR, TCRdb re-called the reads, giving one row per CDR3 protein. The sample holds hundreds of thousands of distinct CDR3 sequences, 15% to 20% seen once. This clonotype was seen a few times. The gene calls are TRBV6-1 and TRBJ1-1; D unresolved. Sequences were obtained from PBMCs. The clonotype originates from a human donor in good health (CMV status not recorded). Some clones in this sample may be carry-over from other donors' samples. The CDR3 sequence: CASSEFLKAFF. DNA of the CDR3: TGTGCCAGCAGTGAATTTCTAAAAGCTTTCTTT.